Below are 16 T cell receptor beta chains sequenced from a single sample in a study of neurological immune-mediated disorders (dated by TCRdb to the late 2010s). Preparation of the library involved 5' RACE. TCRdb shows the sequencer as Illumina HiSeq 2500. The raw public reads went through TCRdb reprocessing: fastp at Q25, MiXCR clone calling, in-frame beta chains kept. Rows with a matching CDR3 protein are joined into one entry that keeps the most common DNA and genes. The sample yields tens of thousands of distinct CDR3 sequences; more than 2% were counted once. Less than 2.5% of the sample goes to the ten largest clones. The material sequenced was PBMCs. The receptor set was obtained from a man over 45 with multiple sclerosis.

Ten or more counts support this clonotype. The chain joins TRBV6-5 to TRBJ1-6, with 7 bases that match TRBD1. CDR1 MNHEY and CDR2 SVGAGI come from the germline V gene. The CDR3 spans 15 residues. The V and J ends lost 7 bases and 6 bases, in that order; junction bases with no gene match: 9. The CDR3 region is CASKPAQGGNSPLHF. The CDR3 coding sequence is TGTGCCAGCAAGCCAGCCCAGGGGGGTAATTCACCCCTCCACTTT.

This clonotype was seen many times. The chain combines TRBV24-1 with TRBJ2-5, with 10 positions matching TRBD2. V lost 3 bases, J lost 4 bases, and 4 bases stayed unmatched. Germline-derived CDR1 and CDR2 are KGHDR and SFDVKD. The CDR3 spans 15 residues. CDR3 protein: CATSDSGGAGETQYF. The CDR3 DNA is TGTGCCACCAGTGATAGCGGGGGGGCAGGAGAGACCCAGTACTTC.

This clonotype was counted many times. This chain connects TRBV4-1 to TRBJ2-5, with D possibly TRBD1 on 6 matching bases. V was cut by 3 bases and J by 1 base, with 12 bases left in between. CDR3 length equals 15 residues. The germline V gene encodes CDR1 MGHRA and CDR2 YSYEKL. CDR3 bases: TGCGCCAGCAGCCACGGGACAATGGGCCAAGAGACCCAGTACTTC. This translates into CASSHGTMGQETQYF.

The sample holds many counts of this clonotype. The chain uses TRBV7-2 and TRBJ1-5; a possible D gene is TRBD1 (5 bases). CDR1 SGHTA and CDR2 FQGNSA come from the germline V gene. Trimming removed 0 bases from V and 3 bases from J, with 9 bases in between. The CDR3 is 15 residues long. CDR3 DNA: TGTGCCAGCAGCTTAGCGAGTGGGGCCAATCAGCCCCAGCATTTT. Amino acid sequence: CASSLASGANQPQHF.

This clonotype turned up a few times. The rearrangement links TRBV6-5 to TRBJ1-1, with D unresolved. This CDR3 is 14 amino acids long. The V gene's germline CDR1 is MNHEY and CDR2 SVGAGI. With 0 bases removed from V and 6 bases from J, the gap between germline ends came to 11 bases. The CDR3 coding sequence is TGTGCCAGCAGTTACTCGAAAGAGGGAGCTGAAGCTTTCTTT. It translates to CASSYSKEGAEAFF.

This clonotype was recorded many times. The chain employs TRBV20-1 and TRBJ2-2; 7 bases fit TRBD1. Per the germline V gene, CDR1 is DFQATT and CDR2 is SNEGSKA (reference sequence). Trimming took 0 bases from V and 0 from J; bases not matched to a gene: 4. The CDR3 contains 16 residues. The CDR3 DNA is TGCAGTGCTAGAGAACAGGACAGGTCGAACACCGGGGAGCTGTTTTTT. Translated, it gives CSAREQDRSNTGELFF.

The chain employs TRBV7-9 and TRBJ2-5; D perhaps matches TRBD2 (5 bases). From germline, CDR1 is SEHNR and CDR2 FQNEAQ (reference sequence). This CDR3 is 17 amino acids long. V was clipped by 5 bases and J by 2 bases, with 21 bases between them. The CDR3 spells CASSKPQMVGVQETQYF. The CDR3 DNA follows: TGTGCCAGCAGCAAGCCTCAGATGGTGGGAGTTCAAGAGACCCAGTACTTC.

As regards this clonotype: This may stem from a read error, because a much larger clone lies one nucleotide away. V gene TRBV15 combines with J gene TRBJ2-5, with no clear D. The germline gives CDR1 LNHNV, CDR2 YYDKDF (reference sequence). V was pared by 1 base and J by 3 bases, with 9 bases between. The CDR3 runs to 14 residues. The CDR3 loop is CATSRVERKETQYF. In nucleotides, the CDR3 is TGTGCCACCAGCAGAGTGGAAAGAAAAGAGACCCAGTACTTC.

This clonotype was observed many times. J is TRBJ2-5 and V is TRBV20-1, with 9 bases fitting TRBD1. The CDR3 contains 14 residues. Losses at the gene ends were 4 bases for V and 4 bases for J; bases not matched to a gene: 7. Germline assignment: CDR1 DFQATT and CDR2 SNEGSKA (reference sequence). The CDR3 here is CSANTLGQGETQYF. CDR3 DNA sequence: TGCAGTGCTAATACATTGGGACAGGGAGAGACCCAGTACTTC.

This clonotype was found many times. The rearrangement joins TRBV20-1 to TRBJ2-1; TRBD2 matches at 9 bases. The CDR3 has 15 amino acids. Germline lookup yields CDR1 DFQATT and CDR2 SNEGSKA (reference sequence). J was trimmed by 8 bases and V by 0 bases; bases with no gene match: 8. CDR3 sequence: CSARDLAGGPDEQFF. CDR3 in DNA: TGCAGTGCTAGAGATTTGGCGGGGGGGCCTGATGAGCAGTTCTTC.

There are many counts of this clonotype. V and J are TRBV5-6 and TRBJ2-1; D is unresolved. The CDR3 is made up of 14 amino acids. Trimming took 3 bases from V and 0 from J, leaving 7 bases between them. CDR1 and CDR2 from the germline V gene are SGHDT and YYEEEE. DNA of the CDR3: TGTGCCAGCAGCTGGGCCCGCTCCTACAATGAGCAGTTCTTC. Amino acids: CASSWARSYNEQFF.

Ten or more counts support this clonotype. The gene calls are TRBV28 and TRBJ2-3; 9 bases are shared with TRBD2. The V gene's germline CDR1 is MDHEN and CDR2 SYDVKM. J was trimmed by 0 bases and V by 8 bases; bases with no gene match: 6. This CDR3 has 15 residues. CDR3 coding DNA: TGTGCCAGCTCAAAGCGGGGGGAAAGCACAGATACGCAGTATTTT. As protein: CASSKRGESTDTQYF.

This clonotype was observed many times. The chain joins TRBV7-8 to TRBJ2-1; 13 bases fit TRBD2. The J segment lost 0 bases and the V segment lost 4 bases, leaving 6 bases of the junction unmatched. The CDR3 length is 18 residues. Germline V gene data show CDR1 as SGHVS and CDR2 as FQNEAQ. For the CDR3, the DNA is TGTGCCAGCAGCTCGGGACTAGCGGGGCCCAGCTCCTACAATGAGCAGTTCTTC. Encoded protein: CASSSGLAGPSSYNEQFF.

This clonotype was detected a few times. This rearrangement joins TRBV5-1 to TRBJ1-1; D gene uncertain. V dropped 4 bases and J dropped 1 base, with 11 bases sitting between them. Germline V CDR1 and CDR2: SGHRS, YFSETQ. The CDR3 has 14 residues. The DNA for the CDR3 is TGCGCCAGCAGCCCTGGACGGAGGAACACTGAAGCTTTCTTT. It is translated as CASSPGRRNTEAFF.

CDR3 coding DNA: TGTGCCAGCAGCCTCTATCCGGGACATACGCAGTATTTT. Its translation: CASSLYPGHTQYF. The chain is built from TRBV4-2 and TRBJ2-3; D may match TRBD1 or TRBD2 (5 bases each). The ends were cut back, 4 bases at V and 7 bases at J, with 12 bases in the middle. Germline CDR1 reads LGHNA; CDR2 reads YNFKEQ. CDR3 size: 13 residues.

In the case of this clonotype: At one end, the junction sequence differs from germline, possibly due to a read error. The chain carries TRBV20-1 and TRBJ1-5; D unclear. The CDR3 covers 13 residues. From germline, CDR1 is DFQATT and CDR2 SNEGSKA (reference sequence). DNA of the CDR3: TGCAGTGCTAGAGGTTCGGTCACTCAGCCCCAGAATTTT. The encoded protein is CSARGSVTQPQNF.